Listed here are 16 T cell receptor beta chains from one sample, sequenced in a study of T cell clonality in common variable immunodeficiency. Produced via immunoSEQ multiplex PCR; TCRdb's table is partial and in-frame only. The specimen has tens of thousands of clones, none found just once. Sequenced: peripheral blood mononuclear cells. These receptors were collected from a person aged 18 to 69 in good health.

This clone showed up many times. The read halts 3 residues ahead of the CDR3 end, with the missing end drawn from the germline J gene. The chain carries TRBV20-1 and TRBJ1-1; D is possibly TRBD1 (5 bases). Germline CDR1 DFQATT, CDR2 SNEGSKA (reference sequence). The CDR3 is 14 residues long. The V end lost 5 bases, the J end lost 6 bases, and 19 bases lay between the germline ends. The CDR3 sequence is CSASSPQGGAEAFF. The sequenced part of the CDR3 DNA is TGCAGTGCTTCAAGCCCCCAGGGAGGAGCTGAA.

The table lists this clone with many counts. The read terminates 3 residues before the CDR3 end, so the remaining end is supplied by the germline J gene. J is TRBJ2-1 and V is TRBV6-1; 11 bases line up with TRBD2. V lost 3 bases and J lost 5; bases outside the gene matches: 3. Germline CDR1 MNHNS, CDR2 SASEGT. The CDR3 is 15 residues long. This chain's CDR3 is CASSEGTSGHNEQFF. The sequenced part of the CDR3 DNA is TGTGCCAGCAGTGAGGGGACTAGCGGACACAATGAG.

This clone showed up many times. With the read ending 3 residues before the CDR3 end, the germline J gene is used to fill in that end. The chain is built from TRBV10-3 and TRBJ2-1, with 11 bases lining up with TRBD1. The CDR3 is 14 amino acids. V gave up 6 bases and J gave up 9 bases; unmatched junction bases: 7. The germline V gene has CDR1 ENHRY and CDR2 SYGVKD. The CDR3 loop reads CAIRPGQGGGEQFF. The DNA read from the CDR3 is TGTGCCATCAGACCGGGACAGGGGGGTGGTGAG.

This clone was seen at least ten times. The read finishes 3 residues shy of the CDR3 end, and the germline J gene is used to complete it. V gene TRBV20-1 combines with J gene TRBJ2-1, with 14 nucleotides matching TRBD2. Germline CDR1 and CDR2: DFQATT and SNEGSKA (reference sequence). The CDR3 runs to 13 residues. V dropped 7 bases and J dropped 8; count of bases not matched to a gene: 4. CDR3 bases read: TGCAGTGTGGGGACTAGCGGGAGTTATGAG. This codes for CSVGTSGSYE. In full, the CDR3 is CSVGTSGSYEQFF.

This clone has at least ten counts. The read ends 3 residues shy of where the CDR3 ends; the end is completed using the germline J gene. The J gene is TRBJ2-5, the V gene TRBV19; 8 nucleotides match TRBD1. After removal of 4 bases from V and 2 bases from J, the junction contained 6 bases not matched to a gene. The CDR3 runs to 15 residues. Germline CDR1 reads LNHDA; CDR2 reads SQIVND (reference sequence). CDR3: CASSSGQGWQETQYF. CDR3 bases read: TGTGCCAGTAGTAGCGGACAGGGATGGCAAGAGACC.

The CDR3 DNA, read in part, is TGCGCCAGCATGCGGCAGAACAATGAG. This sequence encodes CASMRQNNE. In full, the CDR3 is CASMRQNNEQFF. The gene calls are TRBV10-2 and TRBJ2-1, with D unresolved. Coverage ceases 3 residues before the CDR3 finishes, and the germline J gene fills in the end. The germline V and J ends were trimmed by 7 bases and 5 bases, with 9 bases remaining between them. CDR3 length: 12 residues. Germline V lookup: CDR1 WSHSY, CDR2 SAAADI.

This clone was counted many times. The CDR3 bases that were read are TGTGCCACCAGCGGGGGACAGGGGGTCCTCATCACCGGGGAG. Translating it yields CATSGGQGVLITGE. The entire CDR3 is CATSGGQGVLITGELFF. This chain joins TRBV15 and TRBJ2-2, with 11 nucleotides matching TRBD1. The sequence runs out 3 residues before the end of the CDR3; the remainder is reconstructed from the germline J gene. Per the germline V gene, CDR1 is LNHNV and CDR2 is YYDKDF (reference sequence). The CDR3 is 17 amino acids. V lost 5 bases and J lost 4; bases outside the gene matches: 9.

This clone was seen at least ten times. Sequencing ends 3 residues short of the CDR3 end; the germline J gene provides the rest. The chain links TRBV10-1 to TRBJ2-5; D might be TRBD1 (5 bases). With 7 bases removed from V and 3 bases from J, the gap between germline ends came to 18 bases. Germline CDR1 WNHNN, CDR2 SYGVQD (reference sequence). This CDR3 is 15 amino acids long. CDR3 protein: CASTATRQPKETQYF. Partial CDR3 DNA: TGCGCCAGCACCGCGACCCGACAGCCTAAAGAGACC.

Ten or more counts support this clone. The CDR3 end lies 3 residues beyond the end of the read and is filled in from the germline J gene. V and J are TRBV28 and TRBJ1-2; 7 nucleotides align to TRBD1. The germline V gene has CDR1 MDHEN and CDR2 SYDVKM. With 6 bases clipped from V and 2 bases from J, the junction kept 6 bases outside the gene matches. The CDR3 spans 14 residues. CDR3 DNA, as far as it was read: TGTGCCAGCAGGACAGGGACGGGGAACTATGGC. Translation: CASRTGTGNYG. The CDR3 as a whole reads CASRTGTGNYGYTF.

This clone was found many times. The read is 3 residues too short to cover the CDR3 end, so that end is filled in from the germline J gene. The chain recombines TRBV19 with TRBJ1-1; 10 bases are shared with TRBD1. In germline, CDR1 is LNHDA, CDR2 SQIVND (reference sequence). Trimming took 6 bases from V and 7 from J; bases not matched to a gene: 5. The length of the CDR3 is 13 residues. Here the CDR3 reads CASSQGQGLEAFF. The DNA read from the CDR3 is TGTGCCAGTAGCCAGGGACAGGGGCTTGAA. The full variable domain, rest sourced from reference TRBV19 and TRBJ1-1, is DGGITQSPKYLFRKEGQNVTLSCEQNLNHDAMYWYRQDPGQGLRLIYYSQIVNDFQKGDIAEGYSVSREKKESFPLTVTSAQKNPTAFYLCASSQGQGLEAFFGQGTRLTVV.

This clone was observed many times. The read stops 3 residues short of the end of the CDR3; the missing end is completed from the germline J gene. This rearrangement joins TRBV20-1 to TRBJ2-7, with D tentatively TRBD1 (5 bases). V was clipped by 3 bases and J by 1 base, with 10 bases between them. The V gene's germline CDR1 is DFQATT and CDR2 SNEGSKA (reference sequence). This CDR3 is built from 13 residues. The CDR3 reads CSARTAYSYEQYF. The CDR3 DNA, read in part, is TGCAGTGCTAGGACAGCCTATTCCTACGAG.

This clone was picked up many times. From the germline J gene comes the end of the CDR3, since the read stops 3 residues before it. V usage is TRBV7-9 and J usage is TRBJ2-7, with 11 positions matching TRBD2. V lost 2 bases and J lost 6; bases outside the gene matches: 6. The CDR3 covers 15 residues. Per germline, CDR1 SEHNR and CDR2 FQNEAQ (reference sequence). The part of the CDR3 DNA that was read is TGTGCCAGCAGCTTAACGCTAGCGGGAGGATTCGAG. Amino acid sequence: CASSLTLAGGFE. The CDR3 as a whole reads CASSLTLAGGFEQYF.

This clone has more than one count but fewer than ten. The read gets to within 3 residues of the CDR3 end, and the germline J gene fills in the rest. This rearrangement joins TRBV30 to TRBJ2-4; D not certain. Germline assignment: CDR1 GTSNPN and CDR2 SVGIG (reference sequence). The CDR3 runs to 14 residues. CDR3 in amino acids: CAWSTPLVGLGQYF. The sequenced CDR3 bases are TGTGCCTGGTCAACCCCCTTGGTTGGGCTCGGT.

The table lists this clone with many counts. The read halts 3 residues ahead of the CDR3 end, with the missing end drawn from the germline J gene. The gene calls are TRBV7-7 and TRBJ2-5, with 7 bases fitting TRBD1. From germline, CDR1 is SSHAT and CDR2 FNYEAQ (reference sequence). V shed 2 bases and J 5 bases; nucleotides not matched to a gene: 5. This CDR3 region has 14 residues. The CDR3 sequence is CASSLQGVGETQYF. The sequenced CDR3 bases are TGTGCCAGCAGCTTACAGGGGGTTGGGGAGACC.

This clone was detected ten times or more. Read data end 3 residues before the CDR3 end; the end is taken from the germline J gene. The V and J genes are TRBV5-1 and TRBJ1-1; no clear D gene. Trimming took off 0 bases at V and 7 bases at J, with 10 bases between the two ends. This CDR3 comprises 13 residues. Germline CDR1 is SGHRS and CDR2 is YFSETQ. CDR3 in amino acids: CASSLGTNGEAFF. CDR3 bases read: TGCGCCAGCAGCTTGGGGACTAATGGTGAA.

Many counts were recorded for this clone. Sequencing ends 3 residues short of the CDR3 end; the germline J gene provides the rest. This rearrangement joins TRBV11-2 to TRBJ1-6; D gene uncertain. Per germline, CDR1 SGHAT and CDR2 FQNNGV. The CDR3 has 14 amino acids. V lost 5 bases and J 5 bases, leaving 10 bases between the germline ends. CDR3 loop: CASSREVDNSPLHF. The CDR3 DNA, read in part, is TGTGCCAGCAGCCGAGAGGTGGATAATTCACCC.